Listed below are T cell receptor beta chains from one sample, sequenced in a study of radiotherapy plus CTLA-4 blockade in lung cancer. The table came from immunoSEQ multiplex PCR; TCRdb's copy has only in-frame clones and leaves some out. The sample consists of some 100,000 clones, nearly 80% of them appearing once. Sequencing was performed on peripheral blood, taken from a patient treated with radiotherapy plus ipilimumab. The receptor set was obtained from a human donor with non-small cell lung cancer who had a partial response to radiotherapy plus ipilimumab. CDR3s include the opening cysteine and the closing phenylalanine or tryptophan. D genes are given only for firm matches. Not every row has a clone size; where given, it reads once, few, many or a size class.

>TRBV9|TRBD2|TRBJ2-1|.
CASSVVSGAKAHEQFF
TGTGCCAGCAGCGTCGTGAGCGGGGCTAAGGCACATGAGCAGTTCTTC
>TRBV7-3|.|TRBJ2-2|once
CASSLVGSNTGELFF
TGTGCCAGCAGCTTAGTCGGGTCGAACACCGGGGAGCTGTTTTTT
>TRBV28|.|TRBJ1-6|.
CASRAGHSPLHF
TGTGCCAGCAGAGCAGGGCATTCACCCCTCCACTTT
>TRBV4-1|TRBD1|TRBJ1-5|few
CASSLGQGARQPQHF
TGCGCCAGCAGCTTGGGACAGGGGGCGCGGCAGCCCCAGCATTTT
>TRBV19|.|TRBJ2-7|.
CASSIDKYEQYF
TGTGCCAGTAGTATAGATAAATACGAGCAGTACTTC
>TRBV5-1|.|TRBJ2-7|.
CASSPRQGLEQYF
TGCGCCAGCAGCCCCCGACAGGGACTCGAGCAGTACTTC
>TRBV28|.|TRBJ1-5|once
CASRTGELVNQPQHF
TGTGCCAGCCGAACGGGGGAGCTCGTCAATCAGCCCCAGCATTTT
>TRBV13|TRBD2|TRBJ2-2|.
CASSSTAGTSGPNTGELFF
TGTGCCAGCAGCTCAACCGCCGGGACTAGCGGACCGAACACCGGGGAGCTGTTTTTT
>TRBV6-5|TRBD2|TRBJ2-7|.
CASSYSTSGRSYEQYF
TGTGCCAGCAGTTACTCGACTAGCGGGCGCTCCTACGAGCAGTACTTC
>TRBV19|.|TRBJ1-2|.
CASTKDFNYGYTF
TGTGCCAGTACCAAAGACTTTAACTATGGCTACACCTTC
>TRBV28|.|TRBJ1-6|once
CASTPGHPDSPLHF
TGTGCCAGCACCCCGGGACACCCTGATTCACCCCTCCACTTT
>TRBV28|.|TRBJ1-5|.
CASRTDELEPQHF
TGTGCCAGCAGGACTGACGAGCTCGAGCCCCAGCATTTT
>TRBV5-1|TRBD1|TRBJ2-1|once
CASSLGTGGYNEQFF
TGCGCCAGCAGCTTGGGGACAGGGGGGTACAATGAGCAGTTCTTC
>TRBV6-4|.|TRBJ2-3|.
CASSDSGGWPRTQYF
TGTGCCAGCAGTGACTCAGGAGGGTGGCCCCGTACGCAGTATTTT
>TRBV5-6|TRBD1|TRBJ1-2|.
CATSPQGGLSYTF
TGTGCTACGTCCCCCCAGGGGGGTCTCAGCTACACCTTC
>TRBV9|.|TRBJ2-3|.
CASSVAGGRSTDTQYF
TGTGCCAGCAGCGTAGCTGGGGGCCGGTCGACAGATACGCAGTATTTT
>TRBV28|.|TRBJ1-2|few
CASVQGSLYGYTF
TGTGCCAGTGTACAGGGAAGTCTATATGGCTACACCTTC
>TRBV5-1|.|TRBJ1-2|.
CASSWTASRDYGYTF
TGCGCCAGCAGCTGGACAGCCTCGAGGGACTATGGCTACACCTTC
>TRBV7-3|.|TRBJ2-1|once
CASSLRGSSYNEQFF
TGTGCCAGCAGCCTTCGGGGTTCCTCCTACAATGAGCAGTTCTTC
>TRBV7-2|.|TRBJ2-2|.
CASSFTSSTGELFF
TGTGCCAGCAGCTTTACTAGCTCCACCGGGGAGCTGTTTTTT
>TRBV11-2|TRBD1|TRBJ1-1|.
CASSSLNRGLYAFF
TGTGCCAGCAGCTCCCTAAACAGGGGGCTGTATGCTTTCTTT
>TRBV28|TRBD1|TRBJ1-5|.
CASSPRQGSGAQPQHF
TGTGCTAGCAGTCCGCGACAGGGTTCAGGAGCTCAGCCCCAGCATTTT
>TRBV7-2|TRBD1|TRBJ1-5|many
CASSHDQQGKDNQPQHF
TGTGCCAGCAGCCACGATCAACAGGGGAAGGACAATCAGCCCCAGCATTTT
>TRBV28|.|TRBJ1-2|.
CASSLSGIYGYTF
TGTGCCAGCAGTTTATCGGGGATCTATGGCTACACCTTC
>TRBV6-5|.|TRBJ1-1|.
CASMTQSLNTEAFF
TGTGCCAGCATGACACAATCCCTGAACACTGAAGCTTTCTTT
>TRBV7-6|.|TRBJ2-3|few
CASSLAGRGSADTQYF
TGTGCCAGCAGCTTAGCGGGCAGGGGTAGCGCAGATACGCAGTATTTT
>TRBV19|TRBD2|TRBJ2-1|.
CASSPRTSGSSYNEQFF
TGTGCCAGTAGTCCCCGGACTAGCGGAAGCTCCTACAATGAGCAGTTCTTC
>TRBV7-2|.|TRBJ1-3|.
CASSPAGGSGNTIYF
TGTGCCAGCAGCCCGGCAGGTGGCTCTGGAAACACCATATATTTT
>TRBV5-4|TRBD1|TRBJ1-2|.
CASSPYRTGGDYGYTF
TGTGCCAGCAGCCCCTATAGGACAGGGGGAGACTATGGCTACACCTTC
>TRBV27|.|TRBJ1-6|.
CASSSRLSTRSPLHF
TGTGCCAGCAGTTCACGACTGAGCACGAGGTCACCCCTCCACTTT
>TRBV7-2|TRBD1|TRBJ2-2|.
CASSEGQGRSGELFF
TGTGCCAGCAGCGAAGGACAGGGGCGGAGCGGGGAGCTGTTTTTT
>TRBV5-4|TRBD1|TRBJ1-1|.
CASSIGTGAGTEAFF
TGTGCCAGCAGCATAGGGACAGGGGCAGGCACTGAAGCTTTCTTT
>TRBV5-1|TRBD1|TRBJ2-2|.
CASSFLQGTTGELFF
TGCGCCAGCAGCTTCCTACAGGGGACCACCGGGGAGCTGTTTTTT
>TRBV10-1|TRBD1|TRBJ2-7|.
CASSGPGTAAYEQYF
TGCGCCAGCAGTGGGCCCGGGACAGCAGCCTACGAGCAGTACTTC
>TRBV7-2|.|TRBJ1-1|.
CASSLVRGPTEAFF
TGTGCCAGCAGCTTAGTCAGGGGCCCAACTGAAGCTTTCTTT